Shown below are 27 T cell receptor beta chains from a single sample sequenced in a study of early T cells in non-severe SARS-CoV-2 infection. From the 5' RACE reads, TCRdb called clonotypes with MiXCR, one entry per CDR3 protein. The table lists over 50,000 distinct CDR3 sequences, around an eighth of them singletons. The sequencing input was whole blood. These receptors came from an adult who was a healthcare worker with PCR-confirmed SARS-CoV-2 infection or an uninfected control (not recorded which).

This clonotype was observed a handful of times. The CDR3 coding sequence is TGTGCCAGCATTAGGACAGGAGGATCAGATACGCAGTATTTT. This codes for CASIRTGGSDTQYF. V usage is TRBV6-1 and J usage is TRBJ2-3; 7 nucleotides line up with TRBD1. The CDR3 totals 14 residues. Germline V gene sequence: CDR1 MNHNS, CDR2 SASEGT. V trimming: 7 bases; J trimming: 4 bases; junction bases outside the gene matches: 8.

This rearrangement joins TRBV5-1 to TRBJ1-4; 7 bases fit TRBD1. This CDR3 spans 17 amino acids. The ends lost 4 bases at V and 0 bases at J; junction bases unmatched: 9. Germline CDR1 and CDR2: SGHRS and YFSETQ. CDR3 nucleotide sequence: TGCGCCAGCAGCAGGGGACAGCTGTCTGCAACTAATGAAAAACTGTTTTTT. It codes for CASSRGQLSATNEKLFF.

This clonotype was counted many times. V is TRBV20-1 and J is TRBJ2-1, with TRBD2 matching 7 bases. This CDR3 is 13 amino acids long. V shed 7 bases and J 0 bases; nucleotides not matched to a gene: 3. Germline CDR1 and CDR2: DFQATT and SNEGSKA (reference sequence). CDR3 nucleotide sequence: TGCAGTGGGGGACTACTCTCCTACAATGAGCAGTTCTTC. It encodes CSGGLLSYNEQFF.

The chain uses TRBV7-2 and TRBJ1-1, with D tentatively TRBD1 (6 bases). V was shortened by 0 bases and J by 0 bases, with 14 bases between the two germline ends. The CDR3 extends over 17 amino acids. Germline CDR1 reads SGHTA; CDR2 reads FQGNSA. The CDR3 sequence: CASSLALPQGMNTEAFF. Here the CDR3 DNA reads TGTGCCAGCAGCTTAGCGCTCCCCCAGGGGATGAACACTGAAGCTTTCTTT.

This clonotype was counted only a few times. V is TRBV7-3 and J is TRBJ2-7; D unresolved. The CDR3 has 13 residues. Germline CDR1 and CDR2: SGHTA and FQGTGA. Trimming took 1 base from V and 5 from J, leaving 9 bases between them. The CDR3 DNA reads TGTGCCAGCAGCTTAATGCTAGGACACGAGCAGTACTTC. It yields the protein CASSLMLGHEQYF.

This clonotype was detected many times. J is TRBJ2-7 and V is TRBV11-2, with 10 bases aligning to TRBD1. Germline V gene sequence: CDR1 SGHAT, CDR2 FQNNGV. The ends lost 2 bases at V and 6 bases at J; junction bases unmatched: 13. The CDR3 sequence is 17 residues long. This chain's CDR3 is CASSLTTGTGDKAEQYF. CDR3 bases: TGTGCCAGCAGCTTAACAACCGGGACAGGGGACAAGGCCGAGCAGTACTTC.

This clonotype was counted at least ten times. The chain joins TRBV7-9 to TRBJ2-5; 8 bases align to TRBD1. The CDR3 extends over 12 amino acids. The germline gives CDR1 SEHNR, CDR2 FQNEAQ (reference sequence). V dropped 5 bases and J dropped 7; count of bases not matched to a gene: 3. DNA for the CDR3: TGTGCCAGCAGCCGACAGGGGTTGACCCAGTACTTC. This encodes CASSRQGLTQYF.

This clonotype has a count of ten or more. J is TRBJ2-1 and V is TRBV20-1; no clear D. Deletions cut 5 bases from V and 2 bases from J, with 10 bases between. The germline CDR1 and CDR2 sequences are DFQATT and SNEGSKA (reference sequence). The CDR3 has 13 amino acids. The CDR3 region has the DNA TGCAGTGCTCTGATTGGGGCCTACAATGAGCAGTTCTTC. It specifies CSALIGAYNEQFF.

There are many counts of this clonotype. V gene TRBV20-1 combines with J gene TRBJ2-3; the D gene is possibly TRBD2 (6 bases). Germline V lookup: CDR1 DFQATT, CDR2 SNEGSKA (reference sequence). The CDR3 is 14 amino acids. The V gene lost 2 bases and the J gene lost 1 base, with 10 bases spanning the gap. DNA of the CDR3: TGCAGTGCTAGACGACCGGGAGGCACAGATACGCAGTATTTT. Its protein product is CSARRPGGTDTQYF.

The V call is TRBV2, the J call TRBJ2-1, with D tentatively TRBD2 (6 bases). The CDR3 is 15 residues long. Looked up from germline, CDR1 is SNHLY and CDR2 is FYNNEI. V was cut by 9 bases and J by 9 bases, with 24 bases left in between. The CDR3: CASLREFGWRSEQFF. The CDR3 DNA reads TGTGCCAGTTTACGGGAGTTTGGGTGGAGGAGTGAGCAGTTCTTC.

This clonotype has ten or more counts. The rearrangement uses TRBV23-1 and TRBJ1-1, with D tentatively TRBD1 (5 bases). TRBV23-1 is identified as an open reading frame with a role that is uncertain. This CDR3 is 16 amino acids long. Trimming left V 6 bases short and J 2 bases short, with 19 bases between. The CDR3 DNA is TGCGCCAGCAGGGGGAAACCGGGACTGACAAACACTGAAGCTTTCTTT. The encoded protein is CASRGKPGLTNTEAFF.

The chain couples TRBV29-1 to TRBJ2-5; TRBD2 is a possible D gene (6 bases). V was cut by 7 bases and J by 5 bases, with 17 bases left in between. The CDR3 loop spans 13 amino acids. Per germline, CDR1 SQVTM and CDR2 ANQGSEA. The CDR3 coding sequence is TGCAGCGCCGCTGACCTGGGGAGGGAGACCCAGTACTTC. Protein: CSAADLGRETQYF.

This clonotype was counted ten times or more. The chain couples TRBV23-1 to TRBJ1-4; no clear D. TRBV23-1 is labeled an ORF, and its function is uncertain. Deletions cut 1 base from V and 7 bases from J, with 10 bases between. The CDR3 extends over 14 amino acids. CDR3: CASSQWRPSEKLFF. The CDR3, as DNA: TGCGCCAGCAGTCAATGGCGTCCTAGTGAAAAACTGTTTTTT.

This clonotype was seen only a few times. V gene TRBV19 combines with J gene TRBJ1-5; 7 positions agree with TRBD1. The V gene's germline CDR1 is LNHDA and CDR2 SQIVND (reference sequence). The J segment lost 4 bases and the V segment lost 3 bases, leaving 0 bases of the junction unmatched. This CDR3 is built from 13 residues. The CDR3 nucleotides are TGTGCCAGTAGTATGACAGGGAATCAGCCCCAGCATTTT. Translation gives CASSMTGNQPQHF.

This clonotype has a handful of counts. V usage is TRBV6-2 or TRBV6-3 and J usage is TRBJ2-1; D could derive from TRBD1 or TRBD2 (6 bases each). The CDR3 extends over 15 amino acids. Trimming removed 6 bases at V and 5 bases at J, with 17 bases between. CDR1 is MNHEY and CDR2 is SVGEGT in the germline V gene. The CDR3 is CASSPGGKGDNEQFF. For the CDR3, the DNA is TGTGCCAGCAGCCCTGGCGGGAAGGGGGACAATGAGCAGTTCTTC.

This clonotype was counted only a few times. This chain links TRBV5-1 with TRBJ2-3, with TRBD1 matching over 9 bases. The CDR3 runs to 15 residues. CDR1 and CDR2 from the germline V gene are SGHRS and YFSETQ. The V segment lost 0 bases and the J segment 3 bases; nucleotides outside the gene matches: 2. The CDR3 DNA is TGCGCCAGCAGCTTGGCTGACAGGGGGACAGATACGCAGTATTTT. Translated: CASSLADRGTDTQYF.

The chain uses TRBV24-1 and TRBJ2-1; D gene uncertain. CDR3 length: 12 residues. Germline loops: CDR1 KGHDR, CDR2 SFDVKD. Trimming stripped 3 bases from V and 10 bases from J, with 9 bases between. The CDR3 DNA reads as TGTGCCACCAGTGATAAGCCCCCCGAGCAGTTCTTC. Protein product: CATSDKPPEQFF.

This clonotype showed up many times. This chain uses TRBV28 with TRBJ1-2; TRBD1 aligns across 10 bases. The CDR3 runs 14 residues. The V segment lost 6 bases and the J segment 6 bases; nucleotides outside the gene matches: 7. Per the germline V gene, CDR1 is MDHEN and CDR2 is SYDVKM. The CDR3 loop reads CASSHDRGRDGYTF. As DNA, the CDR3 is TGTGCCAGCAGCCACGACAGGGGGCGGGATGGCTACACCTTC.

The sample holds many counts of this clonotype. V usage is TRBV30 and J usage is TRBJ2-7; 8 nucleotides match TRBD1. V trimming: 5 bases; J trimming: 10 bases; junction bases outside the gene matches: 7. Germline-derived CDR1 and CDR2 are GTSNPN and SVGIG (reference sequence). The CDR3 is 11 residues long. The CDR3 loop reads CAWDRGPIQYF. As DNA, the CDR3 is TGTGCCTGGGACAGGGGTCCCATACAGTACTTC. The variable domain in full, completed from reference TRBV30 and TRBJ2-7, reads SQTIHQWPATLVQPVGSPLSLECTVEGTSNPNLYWYRQAAGRGLQLLFYSVGIGQISSEVPQNLSASRPQDRQFILSSKKLLLSDSGFYLCAWDRGPIQYFGPGTRLTVT.

In its sample, this clonotype was seen many times. The rearrangement joins TRBV7-3 to TRBJ2-1, with D maybe TRBD2 (5 bases). The CDR3 is made up of 14 amino acids. Germline values: CDR1 SGHTA, CDR2 FQGTGA. The V end lost 5 bases, the J end lost 6 bases, and 14 bases lay between the germline ends. In nucleotides, the CDR3 is TGTGCCAGCAGCCCCCCCGGACTTAGCAATGAGCAGTTCTTC. It is translated as CASSPPGLSNEQFF.

This clonotype came up a few times. This chain uses TRBV9 with TRBJ1-3; tentatively, D is TRBD1 (5 bases). Per germline, CDR1 SGDLS and CDR2 YYNGEE. V lost 0 bases and J 0 bases, leaving 10 bases between the germline ends. The CDR3 contains 16 residues. CDR3 protein: CASSVGGDRSGNTIYF. The CDR3 nucleotides read TGTGCCAGCAGCGTAGGAGGGGATCGCTCTGGAAACACCATATATTTT.

The chain couples TRBV11-2 to TRBJ1-5; a weak D match, TRBD1 (6 bases). V was cut by 0 bases and J by 5 bases, with 11 bases left in between. Looked up from germline, CDR1 is SGHAT and CDR2 is FQNNGV. The CDR3 consists of 15 residues. The CDR3 coding sequence is TGTGCCAGCAGCTTAGAAGGACAGCCTTATCAGCCCCAGCATTTT. Translated, it gives CASSLEGQPYQPQHF. The full variable domain, completed using reference TRBV11-2 and TRBJ1-5, is EAGVAQSPRYKIIEKRQSVAFWCNPISGHATLYWYQQILGQGPKLLIQFQNNGVVDDSQLPKDRFSAERLKGVDSTLKIQPAKLEDSAVYLCASSLEGQPYQPQHFGDGTRLSIL.

This clonotype was seen only a few times. One end of the junction does not line up with germline, which may come from a read error. The CDR3 nucleotides read TGTACCAGCAGCCGGGACGGGACCCAAGAGACCCAGTACTTC. This translates into CTSSRDGTQETQYF. This chain joins TRBV5-6 and TRBJ2-5; D could derive from TRBD1 or TRBD2 (5 bases each). This CDR3 spans 14 amino acids. The germline gives CDR1 SGHDT, CDR2 YYEEEE.

The chain has TRBV19 and TRBJ1-2; perhaps TRBD1 as D (5 bases). CDR1 is LNHDA, CDR2 SQIVND, per germline (reference sequence). V lost 4 bases, J lost 5 bases, and 17 bases lay in between. The CDR3 sequence is 15 residues long. CDR3 protein: CASSNPRQGLYGYTF. The CDR3, as DNA: TGTGCCAGTAGTAACCCCCGGCAGGGTCTTTATGGCTACACCTTC.

The V gene is TRBV5-5, the J gene TRBJ2-3; 13 nucleotides line up with TRBD2. The CDR3 has 19 residues. The germline V gene encodes CDR1 SGHKS and CDR2 YYEKEE (reference sequence). J lost 3 bases, V lost 0 bases, and 10 bases had no gene match. CDR3 coding DNA: TGTGCCAGCAGCTTGGGGCCACTAGCGGGAGGGCCGAGGACAGATACGCAGTATTTT. Translated, it gives CASSLGPLAGGPRTDTQYF.

This clonotype occurred a few times. The chain is built from TRBV24-1 and TRBJ2-2; 9 bases agree with TRBD1. The CDR3 has 18 amino acids. The germline CDR1 and CDR2 sequences are KGHDR and SFDVKD. V was clipped by 2 bases and J by 4 bases; unmatched bases: 10. The CDR3 protein is CATSDSGTGTLFTGELFF. The CDR3 DNA reads as TGTGCCACCAGTGATTCCGGGACAGGGACCCTTTTCACCGGGGAGCTGTTTTTT.

The V gene is TRBV6-5, the J gene TRBJ2-3; D is unresolved. The germline V gene has CDR1 MNHEY and CDR2 SVGAGI. Trimming took off 1 base at V and 1 base at J, with 6 bases between the two ends. The CDR3 length is 14 residues. The CDR3 DNA reads as TGTGCCAGCAGTTACTTCCCCGGCACAGATACGCAGTATTTT. Encoded protein: CASSYFPGTDTQYF.